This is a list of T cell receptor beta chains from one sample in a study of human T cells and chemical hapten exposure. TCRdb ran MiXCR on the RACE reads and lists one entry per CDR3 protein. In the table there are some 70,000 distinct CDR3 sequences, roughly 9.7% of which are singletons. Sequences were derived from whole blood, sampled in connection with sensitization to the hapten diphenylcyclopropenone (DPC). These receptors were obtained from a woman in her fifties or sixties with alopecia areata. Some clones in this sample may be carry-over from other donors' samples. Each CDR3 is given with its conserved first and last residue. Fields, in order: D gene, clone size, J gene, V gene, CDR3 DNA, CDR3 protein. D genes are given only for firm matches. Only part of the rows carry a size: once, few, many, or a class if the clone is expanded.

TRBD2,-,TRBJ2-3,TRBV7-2,TGTGCCAGCAGCTTCCTAGCGGGGGGAGATACGCAGTATTTT,CASSFLAGGDTQYF
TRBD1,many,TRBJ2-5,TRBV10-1,TGCGCCAGCAGTGAGGGAACAGGGGCGACTCAAGAGACCCAGTACTTC,CASSEGTGATQETQYF
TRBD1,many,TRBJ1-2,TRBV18,TGTGCCAGCTCACCACCTGCGACAGGGGGCGTCTATGGCTACACCTTC,CASSPPATGGVYGYTF
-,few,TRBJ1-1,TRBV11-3,TGTGCCAGCAGCTCGGGAACGGGCGAGGACACTGAAGCTTTCTTT,CASSSGTGEDTEAFF
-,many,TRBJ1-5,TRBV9,TGTGCCAGCAGCCTAAGCACGGGGTCCAATCAGCCCCAGCATTTT,CASSLSTGSNQPQHF
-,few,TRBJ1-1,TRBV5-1,TGCGCCACCCGCCCACTGAAGGACACTGAAGCTTTCTTT,CATRPLKDTEAFF
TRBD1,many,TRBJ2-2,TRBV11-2,TGTGCCAGCAGTCACAGGGGGCTCGGCACCGGGGAGCTGTTTTTT,CASSHRGLGTGELFF
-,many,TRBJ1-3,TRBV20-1,TGCAGCCTTGAACAGGCTCTCTCTGGAAACACCATATATTTT,CSLEQALSGNTIYF
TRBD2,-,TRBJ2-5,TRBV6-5,TGTGCCAGCAGTTACGCATGGACTAGCGGGAGGGCCGGGGAGACCCAGTACTTC,CASSYAWTSGRAGETQYF
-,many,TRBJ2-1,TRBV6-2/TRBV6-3,TGTGCCAGCAGTTACTCGATAGTAAGGGACATACCGGATGGGGAGCAGTTCTTC,CASSYSIVRDIPDGEQFF
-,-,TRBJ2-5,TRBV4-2,TGTGCCAGCAGCCAAGATGACGAGACCCAGTACTTC,CASSQDDETQYF
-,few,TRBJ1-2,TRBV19,TGTGCCAGTAGTATAATTTTTGGCAGAGCATATGGCTACACCTTC,CASSIIFGRAYGYTF
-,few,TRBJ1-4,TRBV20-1,TGCAGTGCTAGAGAGGGTAGGGGAAGTCGTGAAAAACTGTTTTTT,CSAREGRGSREKLFF
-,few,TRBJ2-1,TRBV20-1,TGCAGTGCTCGGGATAATAATAACGATGAGCAGTTCTTC,CSARDNNNDEQFF
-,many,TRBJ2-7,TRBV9,TGTGCCAGCTTCTTCAGGGTCTCCTACGAGCAGTACTTC,CASFFRVSYEQYF
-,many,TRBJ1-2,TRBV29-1,TGCAGCGTTCACGACTACACCTTC,CSVHDYTF
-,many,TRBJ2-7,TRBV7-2,TGTGCCAGCAGCTTTGGACAGACCTACGAGCAGTACTTC,CASSFGQTYEQYF
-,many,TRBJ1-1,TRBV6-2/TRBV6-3,TGTGCCAGCAGTTACGAGGGGTGGACTGAAGCTTTCTTT,CASSYEGWTEAFF
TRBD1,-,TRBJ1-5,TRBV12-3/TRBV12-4,TGTGCCAGCAGCAGAAACAGGGGCAACGCCAATCAGCCCCAGCATTTT,CASSRNRGNANQPQHF
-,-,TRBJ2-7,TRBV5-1,TGCGCCAGCAGCTTGGCCTGGGATAGAACCTACGAGCAGTACTTC,CASSLAWDRTYEQYF
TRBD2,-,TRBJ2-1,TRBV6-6,TGTGCCAGCTTGAGGGGAGGGCCAGTGGGGGAGCAGTTCTTC,CASLRGGPVGEQFF
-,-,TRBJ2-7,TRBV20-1,TGCAGTGCTAAGGCTGGGGTCGAGCAGTACTTC,CSAKAGVEQYF
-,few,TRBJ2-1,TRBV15,TGTGCCACCATCACATTTAGCGGCGACTCCTACAATGAGCAGTTCTTC,CATITFSGDSYNEQFF
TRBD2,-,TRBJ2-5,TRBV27,TGTGCCAGCAGTTCACGGGGGGGGCAAGAGACCCAGTACTTC,CASSSRGGQETQYF
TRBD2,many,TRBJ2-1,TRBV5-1,TGCGCCAGCAGCTTGTCTAGCGGGAGGGACCTTTACAATGAGCAGTTCTTC,CASSLSSGRDLYNEQFF
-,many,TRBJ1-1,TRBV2,TGTGCCAGCAGTCTTGGGAGTGAAGCTTTCTTT,CASSLGSEAFF
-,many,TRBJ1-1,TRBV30,TGTGCCTGGAGTGTACTACGGTTGAACACTGAAGCTTTCTTT,CAWSVLRLNTEAFF
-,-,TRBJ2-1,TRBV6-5,TGTGCCAGCAGTTACCGTCGAGTCAATGAGCAGTTCTTC,CASSYRRVNEQFF
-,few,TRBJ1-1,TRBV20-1,TGCAGTGCTAGAGGACCGGGCGGAGCTTTCTTT,CSARGPGGAFF
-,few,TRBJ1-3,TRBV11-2,TGTGCCAGCAGCTCCCGGACAGCAAACTCTGGAAACACCATATATTTT,CASSSRTANSGNTIYF
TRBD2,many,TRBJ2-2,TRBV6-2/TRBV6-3,TGTGCCAGCAGTTACGGGACTAGCGGGAGTCGCACCGGGGAGCTGTTTTTT,CASSYGTSGSRTGELFF
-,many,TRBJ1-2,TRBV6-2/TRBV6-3,TGTGCCAGCAGTTTCCAGGGGAACTATGGCTACACCTTC,CASSFQGNYGYTF
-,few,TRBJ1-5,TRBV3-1,TGTGCCAGCAGCCAAGGATCTGGGGGGCTACAGCCCCAGCATTTT,CASSQGSGGLQPQHF
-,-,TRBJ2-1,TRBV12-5,TGTGCTAGTGGTTTGGAGGAGGAGGATGAGCAGTTCTTC,CASGLEEEDEQFF
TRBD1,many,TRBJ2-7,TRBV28,TGTGCCACCGGGACAGTCTCCTACGAGCAGTACTTC,CATGTVSYEQYF
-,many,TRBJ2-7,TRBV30,TGTGCCTGGAGTTACGTTGCAGGGTCAGCCTACGAGCAGTACTTC,CAWSYVAGSAYEQYF
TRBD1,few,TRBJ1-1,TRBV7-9,TGTGCCAGCAGACGGACAGGGAACACTGAAGCTTTCTTT,CASRRTGNTEAFF
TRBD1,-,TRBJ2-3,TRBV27,TGTGCCAGCAGTTTATGGGCCGACAGGGGGAGCACAGATACGCAGTATTTT,CASSLWADRGSTDTQYF
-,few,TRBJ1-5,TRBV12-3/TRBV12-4,TGTGCCAGCCGTCAGGACAGTTATAGCAATCAGCCCCAGCATTTT,CASRQDSYSNQPQHF